This T cell receptor (beta chain) was observed in a study of blood T cell repertoires in COVID-19. Profiling relied on immunoSEQ multiplex PCR, and the TCRdb table lists in-frame clones only, not all of them. The sample has 250,000 to 350,000 clones; approximately 88% are singletons. This CDR3 is built from 14 residues. Germline values: CDR1 SGHRS, CDR2 YFSETQ. Trimming pared 0 bases from V and 8 bases from J, leaving 14 bases between. The chain links TRBV5-1 to TRBJ1-2, with D possibly TRBD1 on 6 matching bases. The sample consisted of PBMCs or T cells enriched from blood (not recorded which). This clonotype was obtained from a woman between 18 and 29 years old who had recovered from COVID-19. The CDR3: CASSLAGDLRGYTF. The CDR3 DNA reads TGCGCCAGCAGCTTGGCAGGGGATTTGCGGGGCTACACCTTC.